The 13 T cell receptor beta chains presented below share a single source sample, sequenced in a study of CD8+ T cells in alopecia areata (dated 2018 in TCRdb). The time point label on this specimen signifies: roughly 27 days on oral tofacitinib. The sample's treatment or condition label is to be understood as: oral pan-JAK inhibitor, 5-10 mg twice daily. The method was the immunoSEQ multiplex PCR assay. To provide template for TCR sequencing, every sample had RNA extracted and reverse transcribed into cDNA. TCRdb re-hosts the immuneACCESS table, in-frame sequences only. Its copies lack some clones; in the studies checked, an unresolved V gene accounts for under half of them, and the cause for the rest is not known. This sample is represented by 150,000 to 250,000 clones; 45% to 75% of them were singletons. The ten largest make up approximately 3.4% of the sample. Sequenced material: CD4+ T cells sorted from blood, taken at week 4, from a patient treated with tofacitinib. These receptor sequences come from a human donor with alopecia areata.

This clone was seen a few times. The chain uses TRBV28 and TRBJ1-1; D is unclear. V was trimmed by 5 bases and J by 0 bases, leaving 13 bases between them. Germline CDR1 MDHEN, CDR2 SYDVKM. The CDR3 runs to 15 residues. CDR3 residues: CASSPRSPVNTEAFF. The CDR3 region has the DNA TGTGCCAGCAGTCCTCGTTCTCCAGTGAACACTGAAGCTTTCTTT.

The gene calls are TRBV30 and TRBJ1-2; the D is unclear. The CDR3 is 13 residues long. CDR1 is GTSNPN, CDR2 SVGIG, per germline (reference sequence). Trimming removed 0 bases at V and 5 bases at J, with 10 bases between. CDR3 in amino acids: CAWSVDGRYGYTF. As DNA, the CDR3 is TGTGCCTGGAGTGTGGACGGACGGTATGGCTACACCTTC.

This chain links TRBV5-1 with TRBJ2-5; perhaps TRBD2 as D (5 bases). The V and J ends lost 0 bases and 2 bases respectively, with 8 bases between them. Germline assignment: CDR1 SGHRS and CDR2 YFSETQ. The CDR3 totals 14 residues. This CDR3 reads CASSLGPGQETQYF. As DNA, the CDR3 is TGCGCCAGCAGCTTGGGTCCGGGGCAAGAGACCCAGTACTTC.

This rearrangement joins TRBV5-1 to TRBJ2-7; 7 bases fit TRBD1. Looked up from germline, CDR1 is SGHRS and CDR2 is YFSETQ. Unmatched junction bases numbered 5, after V lost 3 bases and J lost 5 bases. The CDR3 is 13 amino acids. The CDR3 sequence is CASSWTGDDEQYF. The CDR3 DNA is TGCGCCAGCAGCTGGACAGGAGACGACGAGCAGTACTTC.

The DNA for the CDR3 is TGCGCCAGCAGCCAAGATCGACAAGGACGGGGGAACACTGAAGCTTTCTTT. Its translation is CASSQDRQGRGNTEAFF. J is TRBJ1-1 and V is TRBV4-1; D gene unclear. Germline V lookup: CDR1 MGHRA, CDR2 YSYEKL. The CDR3 is 17 amino acids. Trimming left V 0 bases short and J 1 base short, with 15 bases between.

The chain joins TRBV25-1 to TRBJ1-2; the D gene is possibly TRBD1 (5 bases). V gave up 1 base and J gave up 4 bases, with 13 bases separating them. The CDR3 length is 15 residues. Germline V gene sequence: CDR1 MGHDK, CDR2 SYGVNS. CDR3 bases: TGTGCCAGCAGTGAATTTGGCAGGGAGGGCTATGGCTACACCTTC. This encodes CASSEFGREGYGYTF.

This CDR3 reads CASSVLGGANVLTF. Written as DNA, the CDR3 is TGTGCCAGCAGTGTCTTGGGTGGGGCCAACGTCCTGACTTTC. The V call is TRBV2, the J call TRBJ2-6; D call uncertain. This CDR3 is built from 14 residues. The ends were cut back, 4 bases at V and 3 bases at J, with 7 bases in the middle. Germline-derived CDR1 and CDR2 are SNHLY and FYNNEI.

The chain has TRBV28 and TRBJ1-5; D perhaps matches TRBD1 (5 bases). The CDR3 consists of 16 residues. Germline V gene lookup returns CDR1 MDHEN and CDR2 SYDVKM. V was cut by 5 bases and J by 6 bases, with 20 bases left in between. CDR3 amino acids: CASSPPFRQGSQPQHF. DNA of the CDR3: TGTGCCAGCAGTCCCCCTTTCAGGCAGGGCAGTCAGCCCCAGCATTTT. Full variable domain (rest looked up from reference TRBV28 and TRBJ1-5): DVKVTQSSRYLVKRTGEKVFLECVQDMDHENMFWYRQDPGLGLRLIYFSYDVKMKEKGDIPEGYSVSREKKERFSLILESASTNQTSMYLCASSPPFRQGSQPQHFGDGTRLSIL.

The chain combines TRBV5-1 with TRBJ1-1; perhaps TRBD1 as D (5 bases). The germline V gene has CDR1 SGHRS and CDR2 YFSETQ. The CDR3 runs 15 residues. V shed 0 bases and J shed 4 bases, with 13 bases lying between them. This chain's CDR3 is CASSLGDGGPTEAFF. The CDR3, as DNA: TGCGCCAGCAGCTTGGGGGACGGCGGGCCCACTGAAGCTTTCTTT.

This chain joins TRBV2 and TRBJ2-3; D is unresolved. Deletions cut 4 bases from V and 0 bases from J, with 5 bases between. The V gene's germline CDR1 is SNHLY and CDR2 FYNNEI. This CDR3 is 13 amino acids long. CDR3 amino acids: CASSAASTDTQYF. The DNA of the CDR3 is TGTGCCAGCAGTGCGGCTAGCACAGATACGCAGTATTTT.

This clone has a single count. The chain combines TRBV29-1 with TRBJ1-2; D not certain. This CDR3 spans 12 amino acids. The germline V gene has CDR1 SQVTM and CDR2 ANQGSEA. V lost 4 bases and J lost 0, with 6 bases in between. CDR3 region: CSVVTANYGYTF. DNA of the CDR3: TGCAGCGTTGTTACAGCTAACTATGGCTACACCTTC.

This chain links TRBV5-1 with TRBJ2-7; 11 nucleotides align to TRBD1. Trimming cost V 0 bases and J 6 bases; bases outside gene matches: 5. Germline V CDR1 and CDR2: SGHRS, YFSETQ. This CDR3 is 15 amino acids long. CDR3 sequence reads: CASSLAPGQGGEQYF. The CDR3 DNA is TGCGCCAGCAGCTTGGCCCCGGGACAGGGGGGCGAGCAGTACTTC. Variable domain in full (rest from reference TRBV5-1 and TRBJ2-7): KAGVTQTPRYLIKTRGQQVTLSCSPISGHRSVSWYQQTPGQGLQFLFEYFSETQRNKGNFPGRFSGRQFSNSRSEMNVSTLELGDSALYLCASSLAPGQGGEQYFGPGTRLTVT.

The CDR3 coding sequence is TGTGCCAGCAGTGGACAGGACTATGGCTACACCTTC. The encoded protein is CASSGQDYGYTF. V is TRBV25-1 and J is TRBJ1-2; a weak D match, TRBD1 (6 bases). Trimming stripped 4 bases from V and 3 bases from J, with 6 bases between. This CDR3 has 12 residues. Germline CDR1 is MGHDK and CDR2 is SYGVNS.